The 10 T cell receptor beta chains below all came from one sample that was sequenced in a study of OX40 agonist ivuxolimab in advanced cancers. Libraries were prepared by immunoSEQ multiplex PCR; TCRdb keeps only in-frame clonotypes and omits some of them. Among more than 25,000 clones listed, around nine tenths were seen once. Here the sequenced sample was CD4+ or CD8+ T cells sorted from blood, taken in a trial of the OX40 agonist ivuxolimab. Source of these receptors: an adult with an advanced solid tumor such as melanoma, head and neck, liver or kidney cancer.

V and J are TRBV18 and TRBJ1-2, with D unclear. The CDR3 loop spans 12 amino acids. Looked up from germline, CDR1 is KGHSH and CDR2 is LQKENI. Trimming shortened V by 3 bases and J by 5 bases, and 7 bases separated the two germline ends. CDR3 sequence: CASSPLEYGYTF. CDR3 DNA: TGTGCCAGCTCACCCCTTGAGTATGGCTACACCTTC.

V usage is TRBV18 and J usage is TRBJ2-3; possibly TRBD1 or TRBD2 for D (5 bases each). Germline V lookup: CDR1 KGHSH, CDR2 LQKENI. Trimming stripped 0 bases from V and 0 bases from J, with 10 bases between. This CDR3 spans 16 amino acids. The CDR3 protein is CASSPPRGTSTDTQYF. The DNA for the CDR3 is TGTGCCAGCTCACCACCGAGGGGAACTAGCACAGATACGCAGTATTTT.

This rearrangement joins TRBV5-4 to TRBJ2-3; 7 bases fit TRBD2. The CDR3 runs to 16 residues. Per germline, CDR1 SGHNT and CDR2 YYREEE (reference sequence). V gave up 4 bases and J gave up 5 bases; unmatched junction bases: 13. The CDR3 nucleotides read TGTGCCAGCAGCCCGGGAGGTGGGCGGGGAAGAGATACGCAGTATTTT. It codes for CASSPGGGRGRDTQYF.

CDR3 nucleotide sequence: TGTGCCAGCAGCGTCCCACTAGCGGGATACGGCAATGAGCAGTTCTTC. As protein: CASSVPLAGYGNEQFF. The chain employs TRBV9 and TRBJ2-1, with 10 bases identical to TRBD2. The CDR3 is made up of 16 amino acids. V trimming: 2 bases; J trimming: 6 bases; junction bases outside the gene matches: 8. CDR1 is SGDLS and CDR2 is YYNGEE in the germline V gene.

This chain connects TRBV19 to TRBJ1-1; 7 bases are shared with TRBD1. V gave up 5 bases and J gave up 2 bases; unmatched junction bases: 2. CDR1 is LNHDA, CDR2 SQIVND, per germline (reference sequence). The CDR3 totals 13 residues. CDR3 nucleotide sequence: TGTGCCAGTAGTCGACAGGGCAACACTGAAGCTTTCTTT. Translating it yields CASSRQGNTEAFF.

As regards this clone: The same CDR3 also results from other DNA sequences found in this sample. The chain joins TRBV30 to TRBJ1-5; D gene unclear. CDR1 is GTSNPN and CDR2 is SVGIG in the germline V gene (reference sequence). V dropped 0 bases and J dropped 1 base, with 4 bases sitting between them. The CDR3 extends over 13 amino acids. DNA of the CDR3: TGTGCCTGGAGTGTAGGGAGCAATCAGCCCCAGCATTTT. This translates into CAWSVGSNQPQHF.

The DNA for the CDR3 is TGCGCCAGCAGCCAAGAAGGTGGAGGCTACACCTTC. It specifies CASSQEGGGYTF. The chain uses TRBV4-3 and TRBJ1-2; D gene unclear. With 0 bases removed from V and 8 bases from J, the gap between germline ends came to 7 bases. Germline loops: CDR1 LGHNA, CDR2 YSLEER. The CDR3 covers 12 residues.

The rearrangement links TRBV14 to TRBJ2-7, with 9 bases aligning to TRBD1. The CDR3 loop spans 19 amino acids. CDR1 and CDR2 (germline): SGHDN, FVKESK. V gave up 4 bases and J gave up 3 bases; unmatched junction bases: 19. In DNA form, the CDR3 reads TGTGCCAGCAGCCCTCGGGGACAGGGATTAAGGATGGATCTCTACGAGCAGTACTTC. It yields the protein CASSPRGQGLRMDLYEQYF.

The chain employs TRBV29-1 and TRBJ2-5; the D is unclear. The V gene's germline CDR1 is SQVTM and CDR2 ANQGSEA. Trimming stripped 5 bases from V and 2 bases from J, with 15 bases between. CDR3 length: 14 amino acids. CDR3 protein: CSVKPRVPQETQYF. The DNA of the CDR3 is TGCAGCGTTAAGCCCCGGGTACCACAAGAGACCCAGTACTTC.

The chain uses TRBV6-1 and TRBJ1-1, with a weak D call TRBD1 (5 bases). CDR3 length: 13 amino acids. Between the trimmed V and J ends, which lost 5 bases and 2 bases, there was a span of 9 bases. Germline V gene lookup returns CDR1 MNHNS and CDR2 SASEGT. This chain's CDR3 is CASSKTDNTEAFF. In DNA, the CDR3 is TGTGCCAGCAGTAAGACAGATAACACTGAAGCTTTCTTT.